These T cell receptor beta chains were read from a single sample in a study of metastatic and nonmetastatic thyroid tumors. TCRdb redid the clone calls on the PCR reads using MiXCR. This table holds about 39,000 clones, approximately 20% found once. Specimen: tumor tissue. The origin of the receptors is a female donor with papillary thyroid cancer or a benign thyroid nodule (not recorded which). Some clones in this sample may be carry-over from other donors' samples. Each CDR3 is given with its conserved first and last residue. The D gene is left open where the match is weak. Size is omitted from some rows. Given values are once, few, many or a class for expanded clones.

>TRBJ2-1|.|.|14|TRBV5-1
TGCGCCAGCAGCTTGGGGGCGGGGAACAATGAGCAGTTCTTC
CASSLGAGNNEQFF
>TRBJ2-7|.|many|13|TRBV19
TGTGCCAGTAGTTGGGGCACCTCCTACGAGCAGTACTTC
CASSWGTSYEQYF
>TRBJ2-7|.|many|12|TRBV6-1
TGTGCCTTGGAGGGGGACGACGACGAGCAGTACTTC
CALEGDDDEQYF
>TRBJ1-1|.|few|14|TRBV6-5
TGTGCCAGCAGTTACTCTGGAAAGATGACTGAAGCTTTCTTT
CASSYSGKMTEAFF
>TRBJ2-2|.|few|15|TRBV19
TGTGCCAGTATGAAGATGGGGTTCGGATCCGGGGAGCTGTTTTTT
CASMKMGFGSGELFF
>TRBJ2-3|TRBD2|few|15|TRBV11-2
TGTGCCAGCAGCTTAACTAGCGGGAGTGGTGGTACGCAGTATTTT
CASSLTSGSGGTQYF
>TRBJ2-3|.|.|15|TRBV12-3/TRBV12-4
TGTGCCAGCAGTACACTCCCTCCGTCCAGTGGTACGCAGTATTTT
CASSTLPPSSGTQYF
>TRBJ2-2|TRBD1|few|15|TRBV27
TGTGCCAGCAGTTTTGGGACAGTGGGCCTCGGGGATCTGTTTTTT
CASSFGTVGLGDLFF
>TRBJ2-5|.|many|15|TRBV20-1
TGCAGTGCTAGAGATTACCAAGGTCGTATAGAGACCCAGTACTTC
CSARDYQGRIETQYF
>TRBJ1-4|TRBD1|many|15|TRBV20-1
TGCAGTGCCAGAAGGTCAGGGGGTTTTAATGAAAAACTGTTTTTT
CSARRSGGFNEKLFF
>TRBJ1-2|TRBD1|many|12|TRBV20-1
TGCAGTGCTCCACAGGGGAACTATGGCTACACCTTC
CSAPQGNYGYTF